This passage covers 3 T cell receptor beta chains from one sample sequenced in a study of CD8 T cells in ankylosing spondylitis. MiXCR, run by TCRdb on the 5' RACE reads, gives a single entry per CDR3 protein. Counted here are just over 300,000 distinct CDR3 sequences, less than 25% occurring once; the ten biggest clones make up 3.5% to 4.5%. The sequencing sample was made of blood, either unsorted or a sorted T cell fraction (not recorded which). The receptors come from a female donor with ankylosing spondylitis or in good health (not recorded which).

The chain has TRBV28 and TRBJ1-1, with D unclear. Trimming pared 5 bases from V and 1 base from J, leaving 23 bases between. The germline gives CDR1 MDHEN, CDR2 SYDVKM. The CDR3 length is 18 residues. The CDR3 loop is CASSLTPARLKANTEAFF. CDR3 coding DNA: TGTGCCAGCAGTCTTACTCCGGCCCGGTTGAAGGCGAACACTGAAGCTTTCTTT. The whole variable domain, filled in from reference TRBV28 and TRBJ1-1, reads DVKVTQSSRYLVKRTGEKVFLECVQDMDHENMFWYRQDPGLGLRLIYFSYDVKMKEKGDIPEGYSVSREKKERFSLILESASTNQTSMYLCASSLTPARLKANTEAFFGQGTRLTVV.

This clonotype showed up many times. The J gene is TRBJ2-3, the V gene TRBV20-1; tentatively, D is TRBD2 (6 bases). There are 11 residues in the CDR3. Trimming cost V 1 base and J 12 bases, with 11 bases left between them. CDR1 and CDR2 from the germline V gene are DFQATT and SNEGSKA (reference sequence). CDR3 in DNA: TGCAGTGCTAGAGTCGGGAGAAGTCAGTATTTT. It yields the protein CSARVGRSQYF.

At least ten counts were recorded for this clonotype. The chain uses TRBV29-1 and TRBJ2-3, with 9 nucleotides matching TRBD1. CDR3 length: 14 amino acids. CDR1 is SQVTM, CDR2 ANQGSEA, per germline. Trimming removed 2 bases from V and 3 bases from J; junction bases left unmatched: 3. The CDR3 DNA follows: TGCAGCGTTGAATCTGGACAGGGGACAGATACGCAGTATTTT. It encodes CSVESGQGTDTQYF.